The rows below give T cell receptor beta chains drawn from one sample of a study of blood T cell repertoires in COVID-19. Assay: immunoSEQ multiplex PCR; the TCRdb copy retains only in-frame clones and omits some. Of 250,000 to 300,000 clones in the sample, roughly 90% were seen once. The material sequenced was peripheral blood. The origin of the receptors is a woman in her seventies with COVID-19, enrolled during active disease. CDR3s include the opening cysteine and the closing phenylalanine or tryptophan. A D gene is named only where the DNA matches it firmly. Size values are once, few and many counts, or a class for expanded clones, and some rows have none.

d_call: NA; v_call: TRBV7-2; clone_size: NA; j_call: TRBJ2-3; cdr3_nt: TGTGCCAGCAGCTATAGACGGGGTGGCGATACGCAGTATTTT; cdr3_aa: CASSYRRGGDTQYF
d_call: TRBD1; v_call: TRBV19; clone_size: NA; j_call: TRBJ2-7; cdr3_nt: TGTGCCAGTAGTCCTACCGGGACAGGGATCTACGAGCAGTACTTC; cdr3_aa: CASSPTGTGIYEQYF
d_call: NA; v_call: TRBV9; clone_size: NA; j_call: TRBJ2-7; cdr3_nt: TGTGCCAGCAGCGTTGGGCTTAACTCCTACGAGCAGTACTTC; cdr3_aa: CASSVGLNSYEQYF
d_call: NA; v_call: TRBV7-2; clone_size: NA; j_call: TRBJ2-7; cdr3_nt: TGTGCCAGCAGCACCCCGGGACAATACTACGAGCAGTACTTC; cdr3_aa: CASSTPGQYYEQYF
d_call: NA; v_call: TRBV7-9; clone_size: once; j_call: TRBJ2-3; cdr3_nt: TGTGCCAGCAGCCAGGACACAGATACGCAGTATTTT; cdr3_aa: CASSQDTDTQYF
d_call: NA; v_call: TRBV6-5; clone_size: NA; j_call: TRBJ2-2; cdr3_nt: TGTGCCAGCAGTCCATCCCCATTCGGTGACGGGGAGCTGTTTTTT; cdr3_aa: CASSPSPFGDGELFF
d_call: TRBD1; v_call: TRBV6-5; clone_size: NA; j_call: TRBJ1-1; cdr3_nt: TGTGCCAGCAGGGGGTTAAACAGGGGGCAAACTGAAGCTTTCTTT; cdr3_aa: CASRGLNRGQTEAFF
d_call: NA; v_call: TRBV24-1; clone_size: NA; j_call: TRBJ2-3; cdr3_nt: TGTGCCACCAGTGACTACTTACAGGGTCGGAATACGCAGTATTTT; cdr3_aa: CATSDYLQGRNTQYF
d_call: TRBD2; v_call: TRBV2; clone_size: NA; j_call: TRBJ2-3; cdr3_nt: TGTGCCAGCAGTGAACGCCGGGGGGGCCTGGGAGATACGCAGTATTTT; cdr3_aa: CASSERRGGLGDTQYF
d_call: NA; v_call: TRBV5-6; clone_size: NA; j_call: TRBJ2-1; cdr3_nt: TGTGCCAGCAGCCCTCTCAGGGCATCCTACAATGAGCAGTTCTTC; cdr3_aa: CASSPLRASYNEQFF
d_call: TRBD2; v_call: TRBV24-1; clone_size: NA; j_call: TRBJ2-5; cdr3_nt: TGTGCCACCAGTGATCCTCCAGGAGCGGGGGAGGAGACCCAGTACTTC; cdr3_aa: CATSDPPGAGEETQYF
d_call: NA; v_call: TRBV11-2; clone_size: NA; j_call: TRBJ2-7; cdr3_nt: TGTGCCAGCAGCTTCGGGAGTGACCCCTACGAGCAGTACTTC; cdr3_aa: CASSFGSDPYEQYF
d_call: NA; v_call: TRBV28; clone_size: few; j_call: TRBJ2-3; cdr3_nt: TGTGCCAGCAGTTTAGGAGGGATAGATACGCAGTATTTT; cdr3_aa: CASSLGGIDTQYF
d_call: NA; v_call: TRBV4-2; clone_size: once; j_call: TRBJ2-1; cdr3_nt: TGTGCCAGCAGCCAAGAAGGAAGTGGGGCCGGTAATGAGCAGTTCTTC; cdr3_aa: CASSQEGSGAGNEQFF
d_call: NA; v_call: TRBV30; clone_size: few; j_call: TRBJ1-6; cdr3_nt: TGTGCCTGGGGTCAGGGCAATTCACCCCTCCACTTT; cdr3_aa: CAWGQGNSPLHF
d_call: TRBD1; v_call: TRBV25-1; clone_size: NA; j_call: TRBJ2-2; cdr3_nt: TGTGCCAGCACCAGGACAGGGCAGGACACCGGGGAGCTGTTTTTT; cdr3_aa: CASTRTGQDTGELFF
d_call: NA; v_call: TRBV12-3/TRBV12-4; clone_size: NA; j_call: TRBJ2-7; cdr3_nt: TGTGCCAGCAGTTTAAAGGGGTCCTACGAGCAGTACTTC; cdr3_aa: CASSLKGSYEQYF
d_call: NA; v_call: TRBV18; clone_size: few; j_call: TRBJ1-1; cdr3_nt: TGTGCCAGCTCACCAAACAGGAACACTGAAGCTTTCTTT; cdr3_aa: CASSPNRNTEAFF
d_call: TRBD1; v_call: TRBV30; clone_size: NA; j_call: TRBJ1-6; cdr3_nt: TGTGCCTGGCAGGGGGTAGGCGGGCCCCTCCACTTT; cdr3_aa: CAWQGVGGPLHF
d_call: TRBD1; v_call: TRBV2; clone_size: NA; j_call: TRBJ1-4; cdr3_nt: TGTGCCAGCAGGCTTCAGGGGGCAACTAATGAAAAACTGTTTTTT; cdr3_aa: CASRLQGATNEKLFF
d_call: TRBD1; v_call: TRBV3-1/TRBV3-2; clone_size: NA; j_call: TRBJ1-1; cdr3_nt: TGTGCCAGCAGCCCGTACAGGGGCCCAATGAACACTGAAGCTTTCTTT; cdr3_aa: CASSPYRGPMNTEAFF
d_call: NA; v_call: TRBV4-2; clone_size: NA; j_call: TRBJ1-3; cdr3_nt: TGTGCCAGCAGCCAGTACCTACAGGAAAGGGACATCGACTCTGGAAACACCATATATTTT; cdr3_aa: CASSQYLQERDIDSGNTIYF
d_call: TRBD1; v_call: TRBV28; clone_size: NA; j_call: TRBJ2-1; cdr3_nt: TGTGCCAGCAGCGGACAGGGGTTTAACAATGAGCAGTTCTTC; cdr3_aa: CASSGQGFNNEQFF
d_call: NA; v_call: TRBV24-1; clone_size: NA; j_call: TRBJ1-2; cdr3_nt: TGTGCCACCAGTACCCGAGGACAGATAATAGCTAACTATGGCTACACCTTC; cdr3_aa: CATSTRGQIIANYGYTF
d_call: NA; v_call: TRBV5-1; clone_size: NA; j_call: TRBJ1-1; cdr3_nt: TGCGCCAGCAGCCCATTATACGAGGACACTGAAGCTTTCTTT; cdr3_aa: CASSPLYEDTEAFF
d_call: NA; v_call: TRBV28; clone_size: NA; j_call: TRBJ2-5; cdr3_nt: TGTGCCAGCAGTTTGGTAACGGGGACATTCAAGGAAGGCCAGGGGACCCAGTACTTC; cdr3_aa: CASSLVTGTFKEGQGTQYF
d_call: NA; v_call: TRBV2; clone_size: NA; j_call: TRBJ2-2; cdr3_nt: TGTGCCAGCAGGATACAGGGTATCACCGGGGAGCTGTTTTTT; cdr3_aa: CASRIQGITGELFF
d_call: NA; v_call: TRBV5-4; clone_size: once; j_call: TRBJ2-7; cdr3_nt: TGTGCCAGCAGCCCCGAAGTAGCGAACGAGCAGTACTTC; cdr3_aa: CASSPEVANEQYF
d_call: NA; v_call: TRBV9; clone_size: few; j_call: TRBJ1-3; cdr3_nt: TGTGCCAGCAGTAAACGGGGATCTGGAAACACCATATATTTT; cdr3_aa: CASSKRGSGNTIYF
d_call: TRBD1; v_call: TRBV19; clone_size: NA; j_call: TRBJ2-4; cdr3_nt: TGTGCCAACACAGGGGGCCAGTCGGGCAAAAACATTCAGTACTTC; cdr3_aa: CANTGGQSGKNIQYF
d_call: TRBD1; v_call: TRBV19; clone_size: once; j_call: TRBJ1-2; cdr3_nt: TGTGCCAGTAGTATAGAGGAGACAGGGCGGTACACCTTC; cdr3_aa: CASSIEETGRYTF
d_call: NA; v_call: TRBV7-2; clone_size: NA; j_call: TRBJ1-3; cdr3_nt: TGTGCCAGCAGCTTAGGGGGCTTCTCTGGAAACACCATATATTTT; cdr3_aa: CASSLGGFSGNTIYF
d_call: TRBD2; v_call: TRBV19; clone_size: NA; j_call: TRBJ2-6; cdr3_nt: TGTGCCAGTAGTGCACAGCCCGGGAGGGCGCTCCCTGGGGCCAACGTCCTGACTTTC; cdr3_aa: CASSAQPGRALPGANVLTF
d_call: NA; v_call: TRBV4-1; clone_size: NA; j_call: TRBJ1-1; cdr3_nt: TGCGCCACCAAACCCGTCGGCCAACGGGACACTGAAGCTTTCTTT; cdr3_aa: CATKPVGQRDTEAFF
d_call: TRBD1; v_call: TRBV7-2; clone_size: NA; j_call: TRBJ1-2; cdr3_nt: TGTGCCAGCAGCTTAGCGCCGGGACAGGGTTATGGCTACACCTTC; cdr3_aa: CASSLAPGQGYGYTF
d_call: TRBD1; v_call: TRBV5-4; clone_size: NA; j_call: TRBJ2-5; cdr3_nt: TGTGCCAGCAGCACGGGACAGGACCAAGAGACCCAGTACTTC; cdr3_aa: CASSTGQDQETQYF
d_call: TRBD1; v_call: TRBV9; clone_size: NA; j_call: TRBJ1-3; cdr3_nt: TGTGCCAGCAGCGGCGGGACAGGGGCTGGAAACACCATATATTTT; cdr3_aa: CASSGGTGAGNTIYF
d_call: NA; v_call: TRBV19; clone_size: NA; j_call: TRBJ1-2; cdr3_nt: TGTGCCAGTAGTATCGCCATAGCTAACTATGGCTACACCTTC; cdr3_aa: CASSIAIANYGYTF
d_call: NA; v_call: TRBV18; clone_size: few; j_call: TRBJ2-6; cdr3_nt: TGTGCCAGCTCCCAACAGGGCGGTGGGGCCAACGTCCTGACTTTC; cdr3_aa: CASSQQGGGANVLTF
d_call: TRBD1; v_call: TRBV5-1; clone_size: NA; j_call: TRBJ2-7; cdr3_nt: TGCGCCAGCAGCCCCTCCTTCAGACAGGGGGCGTCCTACGAGCAGTACTTC; cdr3_aa: CASSPSFRQGASYEQYF
d_call: TRBD2; v_call: TRBV5-1; clone_size: NA; j_call: TRBJ2-3; cdr3_nt: TGCGCCAGCCGGGCCGGGACTAGCGGGGGGTATACGCAGTATTTT; cdr3_aa: CASRAGTSGGYTQYF
d_call: NA; v_call: TRBV3-1/TRBV3-2; clone_size: NA; j_call: TRBJ1-3; cdr3_nt: TGTGCCAGCAGCCAGGCCTCTGGAAACACCATATATTTT; cdr3_aa: CASSQASGNTIYF
d_call: NA; v_call: TRBV2; clone_size: once; j_call: TRBJ1-1; cdr3_nt: TGTGCCAGCAGTACGACAGTGAACACTGAAGCTTTCTTT; cdr3_aa: CASSTTVNTEAFF
d_call: NA; v_call: TRBV27; clone_size: NA; j_call: TRBJ2-6; cdr3_nt: TGTGCCAGCAGGGGAACAGGGTGGGGGGCCAACGTCCTGACTTTC; cdr3_aa: CASRGTGWGANVLTF
d_call: NA; v_call: TRBV9; clone_size: NA; j_call: TRBJ2-1; cdr3_nt: TGTGCCAGCAGCCCATACGGGGGTTCCGACAATGAGCAGTTCTTC; cdr3_aa: CASSPYGGSDNEQFF